This TCR beta chain was captured in a study of siplizumab effects on memory and regulatory T cells. V was trimmed by 0 bases and J by 9 bases, leaving 5 bases between them. This CDR3 is 11 amino acids long. Germline V CDR1 and CDR2: SEHNR, FQNEAQ (reference sequence). TCRdb's copy holds only in-frame clones and misses some; the assay was immunoSEQ multiplex PCR. This table has approximately 94,000 clones, around 93% appearing once. The source material was non-Treg CD4+ T cells sorted from blood. The chain couples TRBV7-9 to TRBJ1-2; D call uncertain. This TCR derives from a human donor in good health. The CDR3 loop reads CASSLAGSYTF. For the CDR3, the DNA is TGTGCCAGCAGCTTAGCAGGCAGCTACACCTTC.